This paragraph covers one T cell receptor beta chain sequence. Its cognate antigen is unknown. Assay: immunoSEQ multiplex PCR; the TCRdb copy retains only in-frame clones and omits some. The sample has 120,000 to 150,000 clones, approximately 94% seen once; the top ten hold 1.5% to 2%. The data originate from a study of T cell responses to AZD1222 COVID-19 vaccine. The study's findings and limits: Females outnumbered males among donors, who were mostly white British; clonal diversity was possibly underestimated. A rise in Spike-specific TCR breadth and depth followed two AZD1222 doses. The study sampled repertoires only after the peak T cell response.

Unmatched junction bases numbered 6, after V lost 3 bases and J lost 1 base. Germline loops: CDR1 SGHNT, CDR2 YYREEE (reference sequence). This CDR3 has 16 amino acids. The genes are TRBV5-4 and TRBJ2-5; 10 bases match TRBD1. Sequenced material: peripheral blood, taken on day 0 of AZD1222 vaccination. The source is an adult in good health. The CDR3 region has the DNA TGTGCCAGCAGCTCACGGACAGGGGGGGCCCAAGAGACCCAGTACTTC. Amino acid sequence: CASSSRTGGAQETQYF.